Reported below is one T cell receptor (beta chain). Its antigen is unidentified. Generated by immunoSEQ multiplex PCR, the TCRdb table keeps only in-frame clones and is missing some. The table shows over 120,000 clones, with approximately 85% occurring only once. This sample was taken from a study of T cell responses to AZD1222 COVID-19 vaccine. The study's findings and limits: Targeting of unmutated variant regions was reportedly seen in nearly half of spike-specific TCRs. Donor demographics were predominantly white British with a female majority; clonal diversity may be underestimated. Repertoire samples came only from after the peak T cell response.

The length of the CDR3 is 12 residues. Trimming took 2 bases from V and 10 from J; bases not matched to a gene: 4. Germline CDR1 is MDHEN and CDR2 is SYDVKM. The source is an adult in good health. The V call is TRBV28, the J call TRBJ1-1; 7 bases agree with TRBD1. Sequenced material: peripheral blood, taken on day 0 of AZD1222 vaccination. The CDR3 bases are TGTGCCAGCAGTTTACCCCGGACAGGAGCTTTCTTT. Protein: CASSLPRTGAFF.